One sample yielded the 7 T cell receptor beta chains listed below, sequenced in a study of Ad26.COV2.S vaccination and SARS-CoV-2 variants. This sample's treatment: about 20 received Ad26.COV2.S at low or high dose, single or two shots; several received placebo; per-sample allocation not given. Day 63 after the first vaccine or placebo injection was the time point for sampling. Assay: immunoSEQ multiplex PCR; the TCRdb copy retains only in-frame clones and omits some. This table holds over 350,000 clones, approximately 90% found once. This material consisted of peripheral blood, taken in a trial of Ad26.COV2.S vaccine versus placebo. The receptors were gathered from a person between 18 and 60 years old who received the Ad26.COV2.S COVID-19 vaccine or a placebo.

This chain uses TRBV2 with TRBJ2-1; 7 bases fit TRBD1. The trim removed 6 bases at V and 3 bases at J, leaving 5 bases unmatched. The CDR3 is 14 amino acids. Germline V gene lookup returns CDR1 SNHLY and CDR2 FYNNEI. The CDR3 sequence is CASSAGTVYNEQFF. Here the CDR3 DNA reads TGTGCCAGCAGCGCCGGGACAGTCTACAATGAGCAGTTCTTC.

This clone was detected once. The chain employs TRBV5-4 and TRBJ1-3; D call uncertain. With 1 base removed from V and 2 bases from J, the gap between germline ends came to 4 bases. The CDR3 is 13 amino acids. CDR1 is SGHNT, CDR2 YYREEE, per germline (reference sequence). CDR3 residues: CASSLTAGNTIYF. CDR3 DNA: TGTGCCAGCAGCTTGACGGCTGGAAACACCATATATTTT.

Note on this clone: This sample includes further DNA sequences coding for the same CDR3. The genes are TRBV19 and TRBJ1-5, with D unresolved. This CDR3 spans 12 amino acids. Trimming removed 1 base from V and 2 bases from J, with 0 bases in between. Looked up from germline, CDR1 is LNHDA and CDR2 is SQIVND (reference sequence). The CDR3 DNA follows: TGTGCCAGTAGTATAGGCAATCAGCCCCAGCATTTT. As protein: CASSIGNQPQHF.

In the case of this clone: Other DNA sequences of this sample code for an identical CDR3. This rearrangement joins TRBV7-2 to TRBJ2-7; D is unresolved. The V end lost 1 base, the J end lost 1 base, and 5 bases lay between the germline ends. The CDR3 has 13 amino acids. Per germline, CDR1 SGHTA and CDR2 FQGNSA. The CDR3 DNA sequence: TGTGCCAGCAGCTTAGGGGCTTCCTACGAGCAGTACTTC. Translated: CASSLGASYEQYF. The whole variable domain, remainder taken from reference TRBV7-2 and TRBJ2-7, is GAGVSQSPSNKVTEKGKDVELRCDPISGHTALYWYRQSLGQGLEFLIYFQGNSAPDKSGLPSDRFSAERTGGSVSTLTIQRTQQEDSAVYLCASSLGASYEQYFGPGTRLTVT.

This rearrangement joins TRBV3-1 (or the pseudogene TRBV3-2) to TRBJ1-3, with 10 bases matching TRBD1. The CDR3 has 16 residues. Trimming at V came to 3 bases and at J to 2 bases, leaving 4 bases not matched to a gene. CDR1 is LGHDT and CDR2 is YNNKEL in the germline V gene (reference sequence). CDR3 coding DNA: TGTGCCAGCAGCCAGGGGACAGGGGCCACTGGAAACACCATATATTTT. Protein product: CASSQGTGATGNTIYF.

The CDR3 is CASSPQGLSGYTF. The DNA of the CDR3 is TGTGCCAGCTCACCACAGGGGTTGAGTGGCTACACCTTC. V and J are TRBV18 and TRBJ1-2, with D possibly being TRBD1 (5 bases). The germline V gene has CDR1 KGHSH and CDR2 LQKENI. The CDR3 sequence is 13 residues long. Trimming removed 1 base from V and 7 bases from J, with 10 bases in between.

The genes are TRBV11-2 and TRBJ2-1; 12 bases match TRBD2. Trimming took 6 bases from V and 9 from J; bases not matched to a gene: 3. The germline gives CDR1 SGHAT, CDR2 FQNNGV. The CDR3 is 13 amino acids. The CDR3 reads CASRPSGGAEQFF. The CDR3 bases are TGTGCCAGCAGACCTAGCGGGGGGGCTGAGCAGTTCTTC. Together with reference TRBV11-2 and TRBJ2-1, the CDR3 gives the full variable domain: EAGVAQSPRYKIIEKRQSVAFWCNPISGHATLYWYQQILGQGPKLLIQFQNNGVVDDSQLPKDRFSAERLKGVDSTLKIQPAKLEDSAVYLCASRPSGGAEQFFGPGTRLTVL.